This passage covers 30 T cell receptor beta chains from one sample sequenced in a study of T cells after yellow fever vaccination. One entry per CDR3 protein, called by TCRdb with MiXCR from the 5' RACE reads. In the table there are fewer than 100,000 distinct CDR3 sequences, around 5.8% of which are singletons. This sample comprised CD8+ T cells sorted from PBMCs, obtained 10 days after the yellow fever booster vaccination. All receptors come from a man younger than 30 who received the YFV17D yellow fever vaccine.

This clonotype was observed at least ten times. The gene calls are TRBV6-1 and TRBJ2-1; 7 nucleotides match TRBD2. Looked up from germline, CDR1 is MNHNS and CDR2 is SASEGT. V lost 1 base and J lost 3; bases outside the gene matches: 3. The CDR3 has 15 amino acids. In DNA, the CDR3 is TGTGCCAGCAGTGAAGAAGGCGGGGGCTACAATGAGCAGTTCTTC. Its translation is CASSEEGGGYNEQFF.

This chain links TRBV5-1 with TRBJ2-7, with TRBD1 matching 7 bases. The germline V gene has CDR1 SGHRS and CDR2 YFSETQ. CDR3 length equals 13 residues. After removal of 0 bases from V and 6 bases from J, the junction contained 3 bases not matched to a gene. CDR3 amino acids: CASSLAKGAEQYF. The CDR3 DNA reads as TGCGCCAGCAGCTTGGCCAAGGGGGCCGAGCAGTACTTC.

The table lists this clonotype with many counts. The chain links TRBV7-9 to TRBJ2-1; 15 bases match TRBD2. CDR1 is SEHNR, CDR2 FQNEAQ, per germline (reference sequence). The CDR3 runs to 15 residues. V lost 7 bases to trimming and J lost 8 bases; unmatched junction nucleotides: 6. DNA for the CDR3: TGTGCCAGCACCCGGACTAGCGGGGGGGCAGATGAGCAGTTCTTC. Its translation is CASTRTSGGADEQFF. Based on the CDR3 plus reference TRBV7-9 and TRBJ2-1, the full variable domain is DTGVSQNPRHKITKRGQNVTFRCDPISEHNRLYWYRQTLGQGPEFLTYFQNEAQLEKSRLLSDRFSAERPKGSFSTLEIQRTEQGDSAMYLCASTRTSGGADEQFFGPGTRLTVL.

V is TRBV7-2 and J is TRBJ1-6; tentative D call: TRBD1 (5 bases). V dropped 4 bases and J dropped 8 bases, with 15 bases sitting between them. Germline loops: CDR1 SGHTA, CDR2 FQGNSA. The CDR3 spans 15 residues. The CDR3 is CASSSRRQGDSPLHF. The CDR3 DNA follows: TGTGCCAGCAGCTCCCGGCGGCAGGGAGATTCACCCCTCCACTTT.

The chain employs TRBV6-2 or TRBV6-3 and TRBJ2-1, with D hard to call. This CDR3 has 13 amino acids. Germline V CDR1 and CDR2: MNHEY, SVGEGT. Trimming took 3 bases from V and 8 from J, leaving 11 bases between them. The chain's CDR3 is CASSYRYFYEQFF. The CDR3 DNA is TGTGCCAGCAGTTATCGGTACTTCTATGAGCAGTTCTTC.

Ten or more counts support this clonotype. The chain joins TRBV20-1 to TRBJ2-7; D ambiguous. This CDR3 spans 15 amino acids. Per germline, CDR1 DFQATT and CDR2 SNEGSKA (reference sequence). V shed 0 bases and J shed 5 bases, with 17 bases lying between them. This CDR3 is CSAREELTLWDEQYF. The CDR3 DNA reads TGCAGTGCTAGAGAGGAGCTAACGCTTTGGGACGAGCAGTACTTC.

The table lists this clonotype with a few counts. V is TRBV14 and J is TRBJ2-7; TRBD2 is a possible D gene (5 bases). Germline V gene sequence: CDR1 SGHDN, CDR2 FVKESK. The V and J ends lost 8 bases and 0 bases respectively, with 8 bases between them. CDR3 length equals 12 residues. DNA of the CDR3: TGTGCCAGCGGGGAGACCTCCTACGAGCAGTACTTC. Its translation is CASGETSYEQYF.

There are a few counts of this clonotype. The V and J genes are TRBV5-6 and TRBJ1-6; the D is unclear. The V gene's germline CDR1 is SGHDT and CDR2 YYEEEE. V was shortened by 7 bases and J by 6 bases, with 14 bases between the two germline ends. The CDR3 runs 14 residues. The CDR3 DNA is TGTGCCAGCGCTGCTACCTGGGGTAATTCACCCCTCCACTTT. Protein sequence: CASAATWGNSPLHF.

This clonotype was observed a handful of times. The CDR3 sequence is CASSPNRVPTDTQYF. The CDR3 nucleotides are TGCGCCAGCAGCCCGAACAGGGTTCCCACAGATACGCAGTATTTT. This sequence joins TRBV4-3 and TRBJ2-3, with D tentatively TRBD1 (6 bases). Germline CDR1 LGHNA, CDR2 YSLEER. This CDR3 spans 15 amino acids. The ends were cut back, 4 bases at V and 2 bases at J, with 13 bases in the middle.

The chain uses TRBV2 and TRBJ2-1; 12 positions match TRBD2. Per germline, CDR1 SNHLY and CDR2 FYNNEI. Trimming cost V 7 bases and J 2 bases; bases outside gene matches: 3. The CDR3 runs 15 residues. CDR3 sequence (DNA): TGTGCCAGCAAACTAGCGGGGGGCACCTACAATGAGCAGTTCTTC. Encoded protein: CASKLAGGTYNEQFF.

This clonotype was seen a single time. The chain employs TRBV11-1 and TRBJ1-6, with D possibly TRBD1 on 5 matching bases. Germline lookup yields CDR1 SGHAT and CDR2 FQDESV (reference sequence). Trimming shortened V by 3 bases and J by 6 bases, and 9 bases separated the two germline ends. This CDR3 has 14 amino acids. Written as DNA, the CDR3 is TGTGCCAGCAGCTTGTACAGGAGTAATTCACCCCTCCACTTT. It specifies CASSLYRSNSPLHF.

The chain combines TRBV7-8 with TRBJ2-3; D could derive from TRBD1 or TRBD2 (6 bases each). The V gene's germline CDR1 is SGHVS and CDR2 FQNEAQ. The CDR3 is 15 residues long. The germline V and J ends were trimmed by 9 bases and 1 base, with 17 bases remaining between them. The CDR3 nucleotides read TGTGCCAGAACCGCCCGGGGGCAAGGCACAGATACGCAGTATTTT. This encodes CARTARGQGTDTQYF.

A few counts support this clonotype. J is TRBJ1-2 and V is TRBV12-3 or TRBV12-4; D uncertain. Trimming cost V 8 bases and J 1 base, with 14 bases left between them. The CDR3 loop spans 14 amino acids. The CDR3 DNA reads as TGTGCCAGCGGATTTAACGGGGATAACTATGGCTACACCTTC. Translation gives CASGFNGDNYGYTF.

At least ten counts were recorded for this clonotype. The rearrangement uses TRBV3-1 and TRBJ2-3; weak D call: TRBD1 (6 bases). Trimming shortened V by 5 bases and J by 4 bases, and 16 bases separated the two germline ends. Germline V gives CDR1 LGHDT, CDR2 YNNKEL (reference sequence). This CDR3 has 15 residues. Written as DNA, the CDR3 is TGTGCCAGCAGCGGGGGCGACAGGAAATCAGATACGCAGTATTTT. Translation gives CASSGGDRKSDTQYF.

This clonotype has a count of ten or more. The chain joins TRBV28 to TRBJ2-2, with 7 bases fitting TRBD1. This CDR3 is 15 amino acids long. The germline gives CDR1 MDHEN, CDR2 SYDVKM. With 6 bases clipped from V and 4 bases from J, the junction kept 8 bases outside the gene matches. The CDR3 DNA sequence: TGTGCCAGCAGGAGCCTCAGGGGGAGCACCGGGGAGCTGTTTTTT. Translation gives CASRSLRGSTGELFF.

The chain couples TRBV5-1 to TRBJ1-2; D not resolved. The V end lost 1 base, the J end lost 0 bases, and 10 bases lay between the germline ends. Germline loops: CDR1 SGHRS, CDR2 YFSETQ. The CDR3 loop spans 15 amino acids. The CDR3 DNA reads TGCGCCAGCAGCTTGCCGGGGAAAGCTAACTATGGCTACACCTTC. It specifies CASSLPGKANYGYTF. Drawing the rest from reference TRBV5-1 and TRBJ1-2, the complete variable domain is KAGVTQTPRYLIKTRGQQVTLSCSPISGHRSVSWYQQTPGQGLQFLFEYFSETQRNKGNFPGRFSGRQFSNSRSEMNVSTLELGDSALYLCASSLPGKANYGYTFGSGTRLTVV.

The sample holds a few counts of this clonotype. The V call is TRBV6-2 or TRBV6-3, the J call TRBJ2-7; TRBD2 is a possible D gene (6 bases). The CDR3 loop spans 12 amino acids. Per germline, CDR1 MNHEY and CDR2 SVGEGT. The V gene lost 11 bases and the J gene lost 2 bases, with 13 bases spanning the gap. For the CDR3, the DNA is TGTGCCGGAGGGGCAACCGCCTACGAGCAGTACTTC. This encodes CAGGATAYEQYF.

The chain combines TRBV9 with TRBJ2-3; D unresolved. The CDR3 runs 17 residues. Trimming left V 3 bases short and J 4 bases short, with 21 bases between. Germline assignment: CDR1 SGDLS and CDR2 YYNGEE. CDR3 bases: TGTGCCAGCAGCGAACCACGTGACGCTCTTCAGCCAGATACGCAGTATTTT. Its protein product is CASSEPRDALQPDTQYF. Combining the CDR3 with reference TRBV9 and TRBJ2-3 gives the whole variable domain DSGVTQTPKHLITATGQRVTLRCSPRSGDLSVYWYQQSLDQGLQFLIQYYNGEERAKGNILERFSAQQFPDLHSELNLSSLELGDSALYFCASSEPRDALQPDTQYFGPGTRLTVL.

This clonotype was counted ten times or more. This rearrangement joins TRBV11-2 to TRBJ2-1; D is unresolved. This CDR3 has 13 residues. Per germline, CDR1 SGHAT and CDR2 FQNNGV. V lost 1 base to trimming and J lost 10 bases, with 11 bases between them. CDR3 in amino acids: CASSLAGRWEQFF. The DNA for the CDR3 is TGTGCCAGCAGCTTAGCGGGTCGGTGGGAGCAGTTCTTC.

The rearrangement joins TRBV7-2 to TRBJ2-3; D unresolved. Germline CDR1 reads SGHTA; CDR2 reads FQGNSA. The CDR3 runs 10 residues. Trimming removed 1 base from V and 10 bases from J, with 3 bases in between. CDR3: CASSLGAQYF. In DNA, the CDR3 is TGTGCCAGCAGCTTAGGGGCGCAGTATTTT.

This clonotype has just a few counts. This chain joins TRBV15 and TRBJ2-1; the D gene could be TRBD1 or TRBD2 (5 bases each). Trimming shortened V by 2 bases and J by 4 bases, and 15 bases separated the two germline ends. CDR1 LNHNV and CDR2 YYDKDF come from the germline V gene (reference sequence). The CDR3 totals 16 residues. The CDR3 loop reads CATSRFSEGPYNEQFF. The CDR3 nucleotides read TGTGCCACCAGCAGATTTAGCGAGGGGCCATACAATGAGCAGTTCTTC.

The chain carries TRBV7-9 and TRBJ1-1; D may be TRBD1 (5 bases). Trimming took 1 base from V and 1 from J, leaving 16 bases between them. The CDR3 is made up of 17 amino acids. Germline V CDR1 and CDR2: SEHNR, FQNEAQ (reference sequence). CDR3 loop: CASSLGVLWQGNTEAFF. In DNA form, the CDR3 reads TGTGCCAGCAGCTTAGGGGTTTTGTGGCAGGGGAACACTGAAGCTTTCTTT. The full variable domain, with the rest looked up from reference TRBV7-9 and TRBJ1-1, is DTGVSQNPRHKITKRGQNVTFRCDPISEHNRLYWYRQTLGQGPEFLTYFQNEAQLEKSRLLSDRFSAERPKGSFSTLEIQRTEQGDSAMYLCASSLGVLWQGNTEAFFGQGTRLTVV.

The chain couples TRBV12-3 or TRBV12-4 to TRBJ1-2, with 7 bases aligning to TRBD1. With V trimmed by 4 bases and J by 10 bases, 9 bases remained unmatched. The CDR3 contains 13 residues. CDR3 sequence: CASSSGTVIDYTF. CDR3 nucleotide sequence: TGTGCCAGCAGTTCCGGGACAGTCATAGACTACACCTTC.

V is TRBV4-1 and J is TRBJ2-5; D is undetermined. The CDR3 sequence is 15 residues long. The V and J ends lost 0 bases and 2 bases respectively, with 10 bases between them. Per the germline V gene, CDR1 is MGHRA and CDR2 is YSYEKL. CDR3 amino acids: CASSQESGRQETQYF. The CDR3 coding sequence is TGCGCCAGCAGCCAAGAATCCGGTCGGCAAGAGACCCAGTACTTC.

This clonotype was seen at least ten times. The chain recombines TRBV29-1 with TRBJ2-3; the D gene is possibly TRBD2 (6 bases). V was shortened by 2 bases and J by 4 bases, with 10 bases between the two germline ends. The CDR3 is 13 residues long. Germline V CDR1 and CDR2: SQVTM, ANQGSEA. The CDR3 coding sequence is TGCAGCGTTGAATCGGGAGCCCCAGATACGCAGTATTTT. This encodes CSVESGAPDTQYF.

J is TRBJ2-1 and V is TRBV7-9, with TRBD1 as a possible D gene (6 bases). Germline-derived CDR1 and CDR2 are SEHNR and FQNEAQ (reference sequence). The CDR3 spans 16 residues. The V end was cut by 5 bases, the J end by 5 bases, with 19 bases between. CDR3 amino acids: CASSLMGQGRDNEQFF. The CDR3 nucleotides read TGTGCCAGCAGCCTTATGGGGCAGGGGCGTGACAATGAGCAGTTCTTC.

The J gene is TRBJ2-5, the V gene TRBV12-3 or TRBV12-4, with D perhaps matching TRBD1 (5 bases). The CDR3 sequence is 14 residues long. The ends were cut back, 10 bases at V and 1 base at J, with 16 bases in the middle. Here the CDR3 DNA reads TGTGCCACCTCGGACATCTCGCCCCAAGAGACCCAGTACTTC. It translates to CATSDISPQETQYF.

The chain joins TRBV7-3 to TRBJ2-5, with a possible D match to TRBD2 (6 bases). The CDR3 runs 19 residues. The V gene's germline CDR1 is SGHTA and CDR2 FQGTGA. Trimming left V 0 bases short and J 5 bases short, with 25 bases between. In nucleotides, the CDR3 is TGTGCCAGCAGCTTAACCCACGGGGGACCGATGACGTTCTTCGAGACCCAGTACTTC. Amino acid sequence: CASSLTHGGPMTFFETQYF.

This clonotype came up a few times. V gene TRBV6-5 combines with J gene TRBJ1-1, with D perhaps TRBD1 (5 bases). The CDR3 is 13 residues long. Germline values: CDR1 MNHEY, CDR2 SVGAGI. Trimming removed 11 bases at V and 3 bases at J, with 16 bases between. CDR3 protein: CASTGTPDTEAFF. CDR3 in DNA: TGTGCCTCGACTGGGACCCCTGACACTGAAGCTTTCTTT.

The chain joins TRBV11-2 to TRBJ2-2; TRBD2 matches at 12 bases. CDR1 and CDR2 (germline): SGHAT, FQNNGV. This CDR3 region has 14 residues. J was trimmed by 8 bases and V by 8 bases; bases with no gene match: 6. The CDR3 reads CASETSGGGGELFF. In nucleotides, the CDR3 is TGTGCCAGCGAGACTAGCGGGGGAGGTGGGGAGCTGTTTTTT.